The source of this T cell receptor beta chain is a study of cytomegalovirus exposure and HLA in healthy donors. Background on the study: HLA-typed donors were the source of 90 million or so unique TCRs, which an early data release held.

The primer mix had 60 Vbeta and 13 Jbeta primers. The data were produced by immunoSEQ multiplex PCR, yet TCRdb's version contains in-frame clones alone and is incomplete. The sample includes roughly 140,000 clones, 65% to 85% of them seen just once. Study conclusions and caveats: Confirmation was obtained in vitro that a few CMV-associated chains are specific for CMV antigens. In a later analysis, specific HLA alleles were associated with more than 15,000 TCR beta sequences at a 0.05 false discovery rate.

On this clone: The antigen remains unidentified.

V dropped 6 bases and J dropped 10; count of bases not matched to a gene: 8. Germline CDR1 and CDR2: MNHEY and SVGAGI. The CDR3 is 15 residues long. The V gene is TRBV6-5, the J gene TRBJ2-1, with 14 bases that match TRBD2. This TCR was sampled from a woman aged 40 to 50 in good health and CMV-seropositive. The material sequenced was PBMCs. The CDR3 bases are TGTGCCAGCAGCCAGGGACTAGCGGGGGTTAGGGAGCAGTTCTTC. It translates to CASSQGLAGVREQFF.